The clone carrying this TCR beta chain was seen ten or more times. TCRdb re-called the RACE reads with MiXCR, one entry per CDR3 protein. In the table there are about 380,000 distinct CDR3 sequences, roughly 5% of which are singletons. The data are from a study of human T cells and chemical hapten exposure. Trimming cost V 6 bases and J 4 bases; bases outside gene matches: 8. Germline lookup yields CDR1 MRHNA and CDR2 SNTAGT. The CDR3 runs to 15 residues. Stated time point: pre-sensitization, week 0. Treatment defined: therapeutic diphenylcyclopropenone sensitization with weekly scalp DPC. Sequenced material: whole blood, taken in connection with sensitization to the hapten diphenylcyclopropenone (DPC). The chain couples TRBV6-4 to TRBJ2-2, with 7 bases matching TRBD1. The receptor was derived from a woman in her forties or fifties with alopecia areata. Some clones in this sample may be carry-over from other donors' samples. The chain's CDR3 is CASSAQGLATGELFF. In DNA, the CDR3 is TGTGCCAGCAGCGCACAGGGGTTGGCCACCGGGGAGCTGTTTTTT.